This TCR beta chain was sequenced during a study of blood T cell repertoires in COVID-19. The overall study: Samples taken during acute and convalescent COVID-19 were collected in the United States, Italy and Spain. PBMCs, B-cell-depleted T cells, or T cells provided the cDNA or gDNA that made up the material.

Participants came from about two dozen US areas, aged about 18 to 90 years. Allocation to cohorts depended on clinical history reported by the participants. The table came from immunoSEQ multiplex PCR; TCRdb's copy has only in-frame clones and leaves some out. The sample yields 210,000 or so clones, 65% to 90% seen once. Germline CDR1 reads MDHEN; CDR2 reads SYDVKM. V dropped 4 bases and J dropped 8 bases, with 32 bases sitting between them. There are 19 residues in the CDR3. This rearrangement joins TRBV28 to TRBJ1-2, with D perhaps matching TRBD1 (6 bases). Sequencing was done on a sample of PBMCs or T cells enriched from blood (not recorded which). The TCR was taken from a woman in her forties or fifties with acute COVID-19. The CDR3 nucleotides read TGTGCCAGCAGTTACCCCTCCCCCCCGAGACAGGTCCAGTTTAACGGCTACACCTTC. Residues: CASSYPSPPRQVQFNGYTF.